This T cell receptor (beta chain) is drawn from a study of T cell responses to AZD1222 COVID-19 vaccine (dated by TCRdb to the early 2020s). Some background on the complete study: A total of around 240 trial participants underwent TCR sequencing, of whom about 200 had received two doses of AZD1222 and some 25 had received two doses of the MenACWY control vaccine. Trial participants were enrolled into age subgroups of 18-55, 56-69 and 70-plus years, which contained roughly 150, 30 and 60 TCR-sequenced participants, respectively. The study at large found these results: CD4 TCRs associated with the vaccine covered the entire spike protein, and the dominant responses were in regions 160-218 and 743-854. Nearly half of unique spike-specific TCRs reportedly recognized epitopes outside regions mutated in the B.1.351 and B.1.1.7 variants. Conclusions about previously exposed vaccinees are limited, since just a handful of AZD1222 recipients were seropositive for SARS-CoV-2 at baseline. After two AZD1222 doses, spike-specific TCR breadth and depth were significantly higher than at day 0 and than in MenACWY recipients. Because no day 14 peak-response samples were available, the repertoires could be characterized only after the peak T cell response. The 56-69-year group was small, and its depth increase did not reach significance, likely because of low power. Participants were mostly white British, with more females than males. The authors suggested clonal diversity may have been underestimated.

V is pruned by 0 bases and J by 6 bases, leaving 4 bases of the junction without a gene match. The CDR3 runs 15 residues from the cysteine to the phenylalanine. The kept DNA is CDR3 alone, 45 bases in frame from the first base. For CDR1 and CDR2, the germline V gene lists LGHNA and YNFKEQ. This clone was seen a single time. Its antigen remains unidentified. No much larger clone is present one base from it, and per-base qualities are unavailable. The label giving this sample's time point can be read as: about 28 days (+/-7) after the second vaccine dose. AZD1222 recipients given second doses at about 4 weeks or at about 12 weeks were pooled, since spike-specific TCR depth and breadth were not found to differ between the two schedules. Samples from vaccinated people were obtained from the UK trials COV001 and COV002, which included a single-blind randomized controlled phase 2/3 trial of AZD1222 (ChAdOx1 nCoV-19) in healthy adults. For TCRbeta chain sequencing, PBMC samples were collected from trial participants at day 0 and at day 28 after the second dose.

The CDR3 regions of human TCRbeta chains were subjected to immunosequencing. In the original analysis: Repertoire TCRs were matched against a reference library of SARS-CoV-2-specific TCRs generated with the MIRA antigen-specificity platform. Breadth was defined as the fraction of unique TCRs that were SARS-CoV-2-associated. Depth was defined as the fraction of total T cells that were SARS-CoV-2-associated. Using the MIRA data, each spike-specific TCR was assigned both to the spike region to which the TCR was reactive and to a CD4 or CD8 class. Log10-transformed breadth and depth values were compared by one-way ANOVA with Sidak's multiple comparisons tests. This immuneACCESS table, as held by TCRdb, lists in-frame sequences with V and J called but not all clones. Of the missing ones, under half trace to an unresolved V gene in checked studies; the others have no known cause. V and J calls and clone size follow that table, whereas D and trimming were derived from the DNA. The table for this sample lists under 150,000 clones; 75% to 95% of them were counted only once. The ten top clones hold approximately 2% of the sample.

The receptor was derived from an adult who received the AZD1222 COVID-19 vaccine. The sample here was peripheral blood, taken 28 days after the second AZD1222 dose. Recombination connected TRBV4-2 to TRBJ1-4; TRBD1 matches 7 bases in the middle. The CDR3 protein: CASSQDGQGDEKLFF. The DNA sequence is TGTGCCAGCAGCCAAGATGGCCAGGGGGATGAAAAACTGTTTTTT.